A single TCR beta chain is shown here with its context. This specimen comes from a study of blood T cell repertoires in COVID-19. About the research overall: Researchers got acute and convalescent COVID-19 samples from the United States, Italy and Spain. The analysed material was cDNA or gDNA that came from T cells, B-cell-depleted T cells, or PBMCs.

As processed by the authors: Amplification of reference gene primers provided the estimated nucleated cell counts. Data came from immunoSEQ multiplex PCR; TCRdb stores just in-frame clones and leaves some out. That table furnishes V, J and clone size, whereas the DNA furnished D and trimming. Of 200,000 to 300,000 clones in the sample, 81% were seen once. CDR3 length equals 14 residues. V was trimmed by 4 bases and J by 1 base, leaving 7 bases between them. The germline gives CDR1 MNHNY, CDR2 SVGAGI (reference sequence). The rearrangement uses TRBV6-6 and TRBJ1-4, with D possibly matching TRBD1 (6 bases). The sequencing sample was made of peripheral blood. The clonotype originates from a woman of 80 years or more with acute or convalescent COVID-19. The CDR3 sequence is CASSSGVTNEKLFF. CDR3 sequence (DNA): TGTGCCAGCAGTTCAGGGGTAACTAATGAAAAACTGTTTTTT.